The clone carrying this T cell receptor (beta chain) occurred once. Lymphocytes from graft epithelium and lamina propria were isolated. The sample is drawn from a study of graft-versus-host responses after intestinal transplantation. Turning to the study itself: Each recipient received anti-thymocyte globulin induction, then tacrolimus and steroids for 3 to 4 years.

The CDR3 has 10 amino acids. The germline V gene encodes CDR1 DFQATT and CDR2 SNEGSKA (reference sequence). V was cut by 1 base and J by 9 bases, with 5 bases left in between. The data were produced by immunoSEQ multiplex PCR, yet TCRdb's version contains in-frame clones alone and is incomplete. The sample records about 37,000 clones, 87% being singletons. The sequencing here drew on ileum tissue, taken about 28 weeks after intestinal transplant. V usage is TRBV20-1 and J usage is TRBJ2-3; D might be TRBD2 (5 bases). This TCR came from a human patient who received an intestinal transplant, so some T cells may come from the graft donor. The CDR3 bases are TGCAGTGCTAGAGCGGGAACGCAGTATTTT. This codes for CSARAGTQYF.